Listed below are T cell receptor beta chains from one sample, sequenced in a study of identical twins. TCRdb re-analysed the 5' RACE reads in MiXCR, keeping a single row per CDR3 protein. The sample has some 320,000 distinct CDR3 sequences, around an eighth seen once. The sample was also linked to a second study, of yellow fever vaccine responses in identical twins.

Sequencing was carried out using CD8+ T cells sorted from blood. These receptors were obtained from a woman aged 18-35 years in good health. The CDR3 runs from the conserved cysteine through the conserved F or W. D genes are given only for firm matches. Clone size is given for some rows only: seen once, a few or many times, or a class if the clone is expanded.

J gene: TRBJ2-3
clone size: few
D gene: -
V gene: TRBV10-2
CDR3 protein: CASSDSRTQYF
CDR3 DNA: TGCGCCAGCAGTGACAGCCGGACGCAGTATTTT

J gene: TRBJ2-3
clone size: few
D gene: TRBD2
V gene: TRBV25-1
CDR3 protein: CASSAEGAGGHSTQYF
CDR3 DNA: TGTGCCAGCAGTGCCGAAGGGGCGGGGGGGCACAGTACGCAGTATTTT

J gene: TRBJ2-3
clone size: -
D gene: TRBD2
V gene: TRBV28
CDR3 protein: CASSWTSGAADTQYF
CDR3 DNA: TGTGCCAGCAGTTGGACTAGCGGGGCCGCAGATACGCAGTATTTT

J gene: TRBJ2-7
clone size: -
D gene: -
V gene: TRBV7-9
CDR3 protein: CASSLDGGSVQYF
CDR3 DNA: TGTGCCAGCAGCTTAGACGGGGGCTCTGTGCAGTACTTC

J gene: TRBJ2-1
clone size: many
D gene: -
V gene: TRBV4-1
CDR3 protein: CASSQGLGFSYNEQFF
CDR3 DNA: TGCGCCAGCAGCCAAGGGTTAGGGTTTTCCTACAATGAGCAGTTCTTC

J gene: TRBJ2-7
clone size: -
D gene: -
V gene: TRBV5-8
CDR3 protein: CASSYPGHSTYEQYF
CDR3 DNA: TGTGCCAGCAGCTACCCCGGCCACAGCACCTACGAGCAGTACTTC

J gene: TRBJ2-1
clone size: -
D gene: -
V gene: TRBV3-1
CDR3 protein: CASSPPLRRRSRSPYNEQFF
CDR3 DNA: TGTGCCAGCAGCCCACCCCTAAGGCGACGGAGCAGATCTCCTTACAATGAGCAGTTCTTC

J gene: TRBJ2-3
clone size: few
D gene: TRBD2
V gene: TRBV28
CDR3 protein: CASSWPLAADTQYF
CDR3 DNA: TGTGCCAGCAGTTGGCCACTAGCGGCAGATACGCAGTATTTT

J gene: TRBJ1-4
clone size: -
D gene: -
V gene: TRBV6-1
CDR3 protein: CASSEGWEDEKLFF
CDR3 DNA: TGTGCCAGCTCTGAGGGGTGGGAGGATGAAAAACTGTTTTTT

J gene: TRBJ1-2
clone size: few
D gene: TRBD1
V gene: TRBV14
CDR3 protein: CASSPKDRGYGYTF
CDR3 DNA: TGTGCCAGCAGCCCCAAGGACAGGGGCTATGGCTACACCTTC

J gene: TRBJ1-1
clone size: -
D gene: -
V gene: TRBV13
CDR3 protein: CASSLGGGAVAEAFF
CDR3 DNA: TGTGCCAGCAGCTTAGGAGGCGGGGCTGTCGCTGAAGCTTTCTTT

J gene: TRBJ1-1
clone size: -
D gene: -
V gene: TRBV7-9
CDR3 protein: CASSLGEGWRTEAFF
CDR3 DNA: TGTGCCAGCAGCTTAGGGGAGGGATGGAGGACTGAAGCTTTCTTT